Listed below are T cell receptor beta chains from one sample, sequenced in a study of cytomegalovirus exposure and HLA in healthy donors. Profiled with immunoSEQ multiplex PCR; TCRdb holds only in-frame clones, not every one. The sample includes roughly 330,000 clones, around 87% seen only once; the top ten take 1% to 1.5%. Sequencing used PBMCs. These receptors came from a woman aged 25 to 39 in good health and CMV-seropositive. Both conserved end residues are part of each CDR3. D genes are given only for firm matches. Not every row has a clone size; where given, it reads once, few, many or a size class.

TRBD2 | TRBJ2-1 | TRBV4-3 | - | TGCGCCAGCAGCCAAGTCGCGGGGGGGATCTACAATGAGCAGTTCTTC | CASSQVAGGIYNEQFF
TRBD2 | TRBJ2-1 | TRBV28 | - | TGTGCCAGCAGTCGTAGCGGGGGAGTAAATGAGCAGTTCTTC | CASSRSGGVNEQFF
- | TRBJ1-5 | TRBV10-3 | - | TGTGCCATCCGAGCACAGGAGCTAAATCAGCCCCAGCATTTT | CAIRAQELNQPQHF
- | TRBJ2-1 | TRBV30 | - | TGTGCCTGGAGTGAACAGCCTAATAGTGAGCAGTTCTTC | CAWSEQPNSEQFF
TRBD2 | TRBJ2-1 | TRBV30 | - | TGTGCCTGGAGTGGCGGGAGGCCCTTGGATGAGCAGTTCTTC | CAWSGGRPLDEQFF
- | TRBJ2-7 | TRBV4-2 | - | TGTGCCAGCAGCCAAGATCTGGCAGGGACCTACGAGCAGTACTTC | CASSQDLAGTYEQYF
- | TRBJ1-5 | TRBV21-1 | - | TGTGCCAGCAGCCAAGGGACACCCGTTAGCAATCAGCCCCAGCATTTT | CASSQGTPVSNQPQHF
TRBD1 | TRBJ1-1 | TRBV5-6 | - | TGTGCCAGCAGCGAAGGACAGGCCTACACTGAAGCTTTCTTT | CASSEGQAYTEAFF
- | TRBJ2-7 | TRBV28 | once | TGTGCCAGCAGGGATTGGGACTCCTCCTACGAGCAGTACTTC | CASRDWDSSYEQYF
- | TRBJ2-7 | TRBV5-4 | - | TGTGCCAGCAGCGTATGGGGGCAGGGAGGCGAGCAGTACTTC | CASSVWGQGGEQYF
- | TRBJ2-7 | TRBV18 | - | TGTGCCAGCTCACCCTCGGGACGGACTCCTGAGGAGCAGTACTTC | CASSPSGRTPEEQYF
TRBD1 | TRBJ1-1 | TRBV2 | - | TGTGCCGGCTGGACAGGGGGAGGTACTGAAGCTTTCTTT | CAGWTGGGTEAFF
- | TRBJ2-7 | TRBV5-6 | once | TGTGCCAGCAGCTCTACGGGGCCCTCCTCCGAGCAGTACTTC | CASSSTGPSSEQYF
- | TRBJ2-7 | TRBV6-5 | - | TGTGCCAGCAGTTACCAAGGACCTAGCTCCTACGAGCAGTACTTC | CASSYQGPSSYEQYF
- | TRBJ1-5 | TRBV7-4 | once | TGTGCCAGCAGCCGTCCCTCGGGGACGGAACCGCCCCAGCATTTT | CASSRPSGTEPPQHF
TRBD1 | TRBJ2-2 | TRBV5-4 | - | TGTGCCAGCAGCCCCCCGGACAGGGGTGGCACCGGGGAGCTGTTTTTT | CASSPPDRGGTGELFF
- | TRBJ1-2 | TRBV4-2 | once | TGTGCCAGCAGCCAACAACCATCTAACTATGGCTACACCTTC | CASSQQPSNYGYTF
TRBD2 | TRBJ2-3 | TRBV5-1 | - | TGCGCCAGCAGCCCGGGGGGACTAGCGGGGACAGATACGCAGTATTTT | CASSPGGLAGTDTQYF
TRBD2 | TRBJ2-1 | TRBV29-1 | - | TGCAGCGTTGAAGAGACTAGCGGGATAGACAATGAGCAGTTCTTC | CSVEETSGIDNEQFF
- | TRBJ2-7 | TRBV28 | - | TGTGCCAGCGACCTGGGGAGGCGGGGAAACTACGAGCAGTACTTC | CASDLGRRGNYEQYF
TRBD1 | TRBJ1-1 | TRBV28 | - | TGTGCCAGCAGGGGGACAGGGGGCAAGGGAGCTTTCTTT | CASRGTGGKGAFF
TRBD1 | TRBJ1-4 | TRBV30 | - | TGTGCCTGGAGCCGAGACAGGGGGCATGAAAAACTGTTTTTT | CAWSRDRGHEKLFF
- | TRBJ2-3 | TRBV7-6 | once | TGTGCCAGCAGCTTAGCCCCTGGGGAAGATACGCAGTATTTT | CASSLAPGEDTQYF
TRBD1 | TRBJ2-1 | TRBV27 | - | TGTGCCAGCAGTTTAAGAGGCCAGGGGGTGGAGTTCTTC | CASSLRGQGVEFF
- | TRBJ1-6 | TRBV11-3 | few | TGTGCCAGCAGCTCGGGACAAGCGGGTTCACCCCTCCACTTT | CASSSGQAGSPLHF
- | TRBJ1-5 | TRBV2 | - | TGTGCCAGCAGAGCAGGGAGCAATCAGCCCCAGCATTTT | CASRAGSNQPQHF
TRBD1 | TRBJ1-4 | TRBV18 | - | TGTGCCAGCTCACCACAAGGGACAGCAACTAATGAAAAACTGTTTTTT | CASSPQGTATNEKLFF
- | TRBJ2-1 | TRBV7-9 | - | TGTGCCAGCAGCTTAGTGGCGGCTGACAATGAGCAGTTCTTC | CASSLVAADNEQFF
TRBD1 | TRBJ2-7 | TRBV28 | - | TGTGCCAGCAGTCCGACCGGGACAGGGAACGAGCAGTACTTC | CASSPTGTGNEQYF
TRBD2 | TRBJ2-5 | TRBV9 | - | TGTGCCAGCAGCTCACTAGCGGGAGGGCCACAGACCCAGTACTTC | CASSSLAGGPQTQYF
TRBD1 | TRBJ1-5 | TRBV19 | - | TGTGCCAGTAGTGAGGGGGCACAGCCAAATCAGCCCCAGCATTTT | CASSEGAQPNQPQHF
- | TRBJ1-6 | TRBV4-2 | few | TGTGCCAGCAGCCAACAAATGGGGGCCCTAGGCTCACCCCTCCACTTT | CASSQQMGALGSPLHF
- | TRBJ1-3 | TRBV28 | - | TGTGCCAGCAGTATACACAGGGATAGAAACACCATATATTTT | CASSIHRDRNTIYF
- | TRBJ2-1 | TRBV7-3 | - | TGTGCCAGCAGCGTACGCCCGGGGCGAAGGAGGCAGTTCTTC | CASSVRPGRRRQFF
TRBD2 | TRBJ2-7 | TRBV27 | - | TGTGCCAGCAGTAACCCGGGAGGCGAGCAGTACTTC | CASSNPGGEQYF
- | TRBJ1-2 | TRBV28 | - | TGTGCCAGCACAAGGGACGTCTATGGCTACACCTTC | CASTRDVYGYTF
- | TRBJ1-1 | TRBV11-1 | once | TGTGCCAGCAGCTTAGCTTCAGCGAACACTGAAGCTTTCTTT | CASSLASANTEAFF
- | TRBJ2-5 | TRBV6-5 | - | TGTGCCAGCAGAAGGTCCACGGTCCAAGAGACCCAGTACTTC | CASRRSTVQETQYF
- | TRBJ1-4 | TRBV6-4 | - | TGTGCCAGCAGTGACGATGGACTCTTGCCCGAAAAACTGTTTTTT | CASSDDGLLPEKLFF
TRBD1 | TRBJ1-3 | TRBV11-2 | - | TGTGCCAGCAGCTTAGGGGGACAGTTTTTCTCTGGAAACACCATATATTTT | CASSLGGQFFSGNTIYF
- | TRBJ1-1 | TRBV5-1 | - | TGCGCCAGCAGCTCTGCCATTAACACTGAAGCTTTCTTT | CASSSAINTEAFF
- | TRBJ2-7 | TRBV28 | - | TGTGCCAGCATCTCGGCCGCAAACTACGAGCAGTACTTC | CASISAANYEQYF
- | TRBJ1-3 | TRBV9 | - | TGTGCCAGCAGCACTAGGACAGCAAGCTCTGGAAACACCATATATTTT | CASSTRTASSGNTIYF
- | TRBJ1-4 | TRBV6-6 | many | TGTGCCAGCAGTACGGGGGAAAAACTGTTTTTT | CASSTGEKLFF
TRBD1 | TRBJ2-5 | TRBV2 | few | TGTGCCAGCATACAAGGACAGGGGTCCCGGCGGTACCAAGAGACCCAGTACTTC | CASIQGQGSRRYQETQYF
- | TRBJ2-3 | TRBV27 | - | TGTGCCAGCAGTGCACAGCGGGGCACAGATACGCAGTATTTT | CASSAQRGTDTQYF
TRBD1 | TRBJ1-2 | TRBV6-5 | - | TGTGCCAGCAGGAAAACAGGGGGCGTCGATGGCTACACCTTC | CASRKTGGVDGYTF
- | TRBJ1-6 | TRBV7-2 | once | TGTGCCAGCAGCCAACGGCAGGGCGGTTCGGACCTCCACTTT | CASSQRQGGSDLHF
TRBD2 | TRBJ2-1 | TRBV6-5 | - | TGTGCCAGCAGTTACAAGGGCGGGAGGAGGAATGAGCAGTTCTTC | CASSYKGGRRNEQFF
TRBD2 | TRBJ2-5 | TRBV5-1 | - | TGCGCCAGCAGCTTGGGCGGACTAGCGGAGGGGGAGACCCAGTACTTC | CASSLGGLAEGETQYF
TRBD1 | TRBJ2-1 | TRBV29-1 | - | TGCAGCGTACTCACAGGGGAGACGTCCCTTAATGAGCAGTTCTTC | CSVLTGETSLNEQFF
- | TRBJ2-4 | TRBV10-1 | - | TGCGCCAGCAGTGAGGTCTGTTCGTTGCGCAACTTAGCCAAAAACATTCAGTACTTC | CASSEVCSLRNLAKNIQYF
- | TRBJ2-1 | TRBV6-5 | - | TGTGCCAGCAGTTACTCCAGTAGCTCCTACAATGAGCAGTTCTTC | CASSYSSSSYNEQFF
- | TRBJ2-1 | TRBV19 | - | TGTGCCAGTAGTATAGACAGGGTTAATGAGCAGTTCTTC | CASSIDRVNEQFF
- | TRBJ2-5 | TRBV5-1 | - | TGCGCCAGCAGCTTCTGGGGCCAAGAGACCCAGTACTTC | CASSFWGQETQYF
TRBD2 | TRBJ2-2 | TRBV27 | - | TGTGCCAGCAGTCTCTATTGGGCTAGCGGGAGCCTCGGGGATACCGGGGAGCTGTTTTTT | CASSLYWASGSLGDTGELFF
- | TRBJ2-7 | TRBV28 | - | TGTGCCAGCAGCTACCGGACAACTCCTACCTCCTACGAGCAGTACTTC | CASSYRTTPTSYEQYF
- | TRBJ2-7 | TRBV19 | - | TGTGCCAGTAGGACCGACGGGACGTCAACCTACGAGCAGTACTTC | CASRTDGTSTYEQYF
TRBD1 | TRBJ2-1 | TRBV4-3 | - | TGCGCCAGCAGCCAAGAAGGGACAGGGGGCAATGAGCAGTTCTTC | CASSQEGTGGNEQFF
TRBD2 | TRBJ2-1 | TRBV6-1 | few | TGTGCCAGCACCGAAGGAGCGGGGGGGGGCAATGAGCAGTTCTTC | CASTEGAGGGNEQFF